This section outlines one TCR beta chain sequence together with its context. Its target is not known. This CDR3 is 14 amino acids long. The V and J ends lost 4 bases and 4 bases respectively, with 13 bases between them. Germline-derived CDR1 and CDR2 are KGHSH and LQKENI. The sample is drawn from a study of cytomegalovirus exposure and HLA in healthy donors. Primers for the PCR totalled 60 Vbeta and 13 Jbeta. The method was immunoSEQ multiplex PCR; TCRdb's version includes in-frame clones alone and lacks a portion of them. The sample lists some 99,000 clones, around 73% seen once, with approximately 8% in the top ten. Study-level points and caveats: The study put some 160 TCR beta chains on its list as cytomegalovirus-associated.

This TCR was recovered from a man aged 35 to 55 in good health and CMV-seronegative. The rearrangement links TRBV18 to TRBJ1-2; TRBD1 might be the D (6 bases). Material for sequencing was PBMCs. The CDR3, as DNA: TGTGCCAGCTCACTTCGACAGGTGACCTATGGCTACACCTTC. Translated, it gives CASSLRQVTYGYTF.